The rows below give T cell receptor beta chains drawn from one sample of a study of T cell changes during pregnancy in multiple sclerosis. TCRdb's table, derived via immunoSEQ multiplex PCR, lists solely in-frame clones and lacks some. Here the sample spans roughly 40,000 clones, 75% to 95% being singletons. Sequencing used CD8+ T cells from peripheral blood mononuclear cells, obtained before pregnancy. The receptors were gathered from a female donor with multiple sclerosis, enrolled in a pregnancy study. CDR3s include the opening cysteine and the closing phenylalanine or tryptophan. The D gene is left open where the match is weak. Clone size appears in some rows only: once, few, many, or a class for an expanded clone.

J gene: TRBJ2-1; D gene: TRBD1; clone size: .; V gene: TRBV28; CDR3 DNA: TGTGCCAGCAGCGGACAGGGGGCCTACAATGAGCAGTTCTTC; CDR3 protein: CASSGQGAYNEQFF
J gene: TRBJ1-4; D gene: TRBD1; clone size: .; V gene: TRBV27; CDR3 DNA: TGTGCCAGCATGGGACAGGGGGATGAAAAACTGTTTTTT; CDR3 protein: CASMGQGDEKLFF
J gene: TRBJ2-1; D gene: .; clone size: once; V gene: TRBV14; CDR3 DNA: TGTGCCAGCAGCCAAGACAGGTTATACAATGAGCAGTTCTTC; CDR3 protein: CASSQDRLYNEQFF
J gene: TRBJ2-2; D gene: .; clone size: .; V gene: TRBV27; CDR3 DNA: TGTGCCAGCAGATTCCGGGAAAACACCGGGGAGCTGTTTTTT; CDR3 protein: CASRFRENTGELFF
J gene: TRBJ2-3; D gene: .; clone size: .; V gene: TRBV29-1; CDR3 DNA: TGCAGCGTTGAGAGTCTTCCAGCGGGTGTAGATACGCAGTATTTT; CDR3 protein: CSVESLPAGVDTQYF
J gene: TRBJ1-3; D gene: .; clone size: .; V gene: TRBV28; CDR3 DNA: TGTGCCAGCATCCCGCTAAGGCAGGGAGGAAACACCATATATTTT; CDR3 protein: CASIPLRQGGNTIYF
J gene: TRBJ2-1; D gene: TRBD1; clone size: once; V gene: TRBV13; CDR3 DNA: TGTGCCAGCAGCTTAGACCGGGACAGGGCAGGCAATGAGCAGTTCTTC; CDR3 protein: CASSLDRDRAGNEQFF
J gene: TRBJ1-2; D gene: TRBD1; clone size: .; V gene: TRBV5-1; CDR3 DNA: TGCGCCAGCAGCTTAATTTGGACAGGGGGTTATGGCTACACCTTC; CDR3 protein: CASSLIWTGGYGYTF
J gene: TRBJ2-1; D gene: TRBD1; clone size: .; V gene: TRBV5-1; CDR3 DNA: TGCGCCAGCAGGGAATCCGGGACAGGGTCCCATGAGCAGTTCTTC; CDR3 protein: CASRESGTGSHEQFF
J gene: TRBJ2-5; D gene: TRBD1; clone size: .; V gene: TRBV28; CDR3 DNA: TGTGCCAGCCGCCAGCGGACAGGACCTAAAGAGACCCAGTACTTC; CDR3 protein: CASRQRTGPKETQYF
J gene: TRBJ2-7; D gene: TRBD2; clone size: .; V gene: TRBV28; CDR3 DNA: TGTGCCAGCAGTTGGAGCGGGAGTAGAGATTACGAGCAGTACTTC; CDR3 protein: CASSWSGSRDYEQYF
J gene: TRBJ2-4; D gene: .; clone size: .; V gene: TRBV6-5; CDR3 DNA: TGTGCCAGCAGTTACGGGGGGGCGACCAAAAACATTCAGTACTTC; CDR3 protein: CASSYGGATKNIQYF
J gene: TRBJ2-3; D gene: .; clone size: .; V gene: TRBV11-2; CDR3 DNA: TGTGCCAGCAGCTTGGGCGGGCGCTACACAGATACGCAGTATTTT; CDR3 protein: CASSLGGRYTDTQYF
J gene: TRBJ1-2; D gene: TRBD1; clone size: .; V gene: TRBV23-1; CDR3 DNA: TGCGCCAGCAGTCAATCGGACAGGCGTCTGGAAGGCTACACCTTC; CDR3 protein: CASSQSDRRLEGYTF
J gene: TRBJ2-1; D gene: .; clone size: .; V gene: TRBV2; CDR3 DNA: TGTGCCAGCAGGTTTCAGGGAAGCTCCTACAATGAGCAGTTCTTC; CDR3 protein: CASRFQGSSYNEQFF
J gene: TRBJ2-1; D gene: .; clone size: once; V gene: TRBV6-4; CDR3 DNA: TGTGCCAGCCCCGGGGGTAGAGGCTTCTACAATGAGCAGTTCTTC; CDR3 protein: CASPGGRGFYNEQFF
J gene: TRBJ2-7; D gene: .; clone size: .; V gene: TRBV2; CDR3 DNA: TGTGCCAGCGGTTGGGGAGACTACGAGCAGTACTTC; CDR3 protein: CASGWGDYEQYF
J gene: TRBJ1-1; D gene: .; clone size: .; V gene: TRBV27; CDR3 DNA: TGTGCCAGCATCCAGGGGTGGAGGGCTTTCTTT; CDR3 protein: CASIQGWRAFF
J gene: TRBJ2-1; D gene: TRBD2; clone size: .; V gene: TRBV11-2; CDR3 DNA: TGTGCCAGCACCAGTAGCGGGAGCGATTACAATGAGCAGTTCTTC; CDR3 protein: CASTSSGSDYNEQFF
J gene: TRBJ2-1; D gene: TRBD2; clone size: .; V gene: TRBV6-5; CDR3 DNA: TGTGCCAGCAGCTCTACTAGCGGTGGCTACAATGAGCAGTTCTTC; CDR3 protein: CASSSTSGGYNEQFF
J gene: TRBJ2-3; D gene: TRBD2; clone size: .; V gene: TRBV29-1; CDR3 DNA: TGCAGCGTCTTGGGAGGACTAGCGGGAGTAATGGCCTCAGATACGCAGTATTTT; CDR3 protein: CSVLGGLAGVMASDTQYF
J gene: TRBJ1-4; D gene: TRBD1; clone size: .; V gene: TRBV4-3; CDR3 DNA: TGCGCCAGCAGCCAGACAGGGACGGGTGAAAAACTGTTTTTT; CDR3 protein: CASSQTGTGEKLFF
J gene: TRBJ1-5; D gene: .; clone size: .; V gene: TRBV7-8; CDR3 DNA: TGTGCCAGCAGCTTGGGGCCTTACAATCAGCCCCAGCATTTT; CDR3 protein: CASSLGPYNQPQHF
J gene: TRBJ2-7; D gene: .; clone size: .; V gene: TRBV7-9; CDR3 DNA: TGTGCCAGCAGCTTACCGGGGACCTACGAGCAGTACTTC; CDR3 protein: CASSLPGTYEQYF
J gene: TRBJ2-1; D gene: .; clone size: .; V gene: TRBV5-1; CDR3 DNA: TGCGCCAGCACCTCAGCTATAGCGCTCTCCTACAATGAGCAGTTCTTC; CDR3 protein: CASTSAIALSYNEQFF
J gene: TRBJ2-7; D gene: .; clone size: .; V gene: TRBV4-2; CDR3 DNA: TGTGCCAGCAGCCAAGACCCGCTACTAGGCCCCTACGAGCAGTACTTC; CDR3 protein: CASSQDPLLGPYEQYF
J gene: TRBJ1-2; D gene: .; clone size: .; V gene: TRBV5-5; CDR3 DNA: TGTGCCAGCAGCTTGGATATCCCCAGGTCCAACGACTATGGCTACACCTTC; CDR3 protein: CASSLDIPRSNDYGYTF
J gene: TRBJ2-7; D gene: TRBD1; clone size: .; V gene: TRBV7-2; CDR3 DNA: TGTGCCAGCAGCGCGTACAGGGGTGGGTACGAGCAGTACTTC; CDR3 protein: CASSAYRGGYEQYF
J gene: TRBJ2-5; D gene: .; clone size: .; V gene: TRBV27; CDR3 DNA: TGTGCCAGCAGTTTGTCGGGAAAAGAGACCCAGTACTTC; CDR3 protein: CASSLSGKETQYF
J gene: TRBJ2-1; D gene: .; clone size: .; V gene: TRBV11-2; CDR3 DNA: TGTGCCAGCACGACAACGGACAGCTCCTACAATGAGCAGTTCTTC; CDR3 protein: CASTTTDSSYNEQFF
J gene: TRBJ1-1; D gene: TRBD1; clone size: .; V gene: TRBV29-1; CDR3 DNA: TGCAGCGTGGGGACAGGGGGCCTGAACACTGAAGCTTTCTTT; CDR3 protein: CSVGTGGLNTEAFF
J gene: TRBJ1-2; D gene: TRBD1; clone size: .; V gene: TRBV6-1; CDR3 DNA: TGTGCCAGCAGTGGCCGGGACAGCGAGAACTATGGCTACACCTTC; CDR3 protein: CASSGRDSENYGYTF
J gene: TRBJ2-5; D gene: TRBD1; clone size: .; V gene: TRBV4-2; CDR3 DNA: TGTGCCAGCAGCCAAGAGACAGGGTTGGAGACCCAGTACTTC; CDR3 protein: CASSQETGLETQYF